Included here is one TCR beta chain sequence, with context. The antigen is undetermined. The data stem from a study of post-analysis software for immune sequencing data. Every TCR beta cDNA library bore unique molecular identifiers. T cells numbering 1 to 10 million yielded cDNA molecules that totaled around 500,000. TCRdb ran MiXCR on the PCR reads and lists one entry per CDR3 protein. Among 250,000 to 300,000 distinct CDR3 sequences listed, around 34% were seen once. J lost 5 bases, V lost 5 bases, and 9 bases had no gene match. The CDR3 is 13 residues long. Germline CDR1 is DFQATT and CDR2 is SNEGSKA (reference sequence). Broader study findings: F measure showed strong co-clustering of same-batch samples. Compared with controls, patients showed significantly lower normalized Chao1 diversity. Included in a set of five TRBV segments more frequent in patients than controls were TRBV5-6, TRBV5-1 and TRBV20-1.

This chain joins TRBV20-1 and TRBJ2-7; the match to TRBD2 covers 7 bases. The sample taken for sequencing was blood. This TCR derives from a girl between 5 and 17 years old with multiple sclerosis. The CDR3 loop reads CSALTGGSHEQYF. The DNA for the CDR3 is TGCAGTGCTCTGACTGGCGGGAGCCACGAGCAGTACTTC.